The 12 T cell receptor beta chains in this list originate from one sample, sequenced in a study of T-cell reconstitution after alpha-beta-depleted transplantation in children. Preparing the TCRbeta library involved the use of unique molecular identifiers. Each CDR3 protein is one row after TCRdb ran MiXCR on the PCR reads. The repertoire has 550,000 to 800,000 distinct CDR3 sequences, 13% of them found once; the top ten carry around 0.79%. The source material was PBMCs, sampled before TCRalphabeta/CD19-depleted stem cell transplant. All receptors derive from a girl under 10 years old with congenital amegakaryocytic thrombocytopenia, due to receive a stem cell transplant.

As to this clonotype: Since a much larger clone is just one base distant, this may be a read error. V and J are TRBV5-1 and TRBJ2-7; D is perhaps TRBD1 or TRBD2 (5 bases each). The germline V gene encodes CDR1 SGHRS and CDR2 YFSETQ. This CDR3 is 13 amino acids long. The DNA of the CDR3 is TGCGCCGGCAGCTTGGGGGTTTATTACGAGCAGTACTTC. Its protein product is CAGSLGVYYEQYF. Based on the CDR3 plus reference TRBV5-1 and TRBJ2-7, the full variable domain is KAGVTQTPRYLIKTRGQQVTLSCSPISGHRSVSWYQQTPGQGLQFLFEYFSETQRNKGNFPGRFSGRQFSNSRSEMNVSTLELGDSALYLCAGSLGVYYEQYFGPGTRLTVT.

This clonotype was counted ten times or more. The chain joins TRBV9 to TRBJ2-1; D is ambiguous. This CDR3 region has 14 residues. Trimming cost V 0 bases and J 10 bases, with 14 bases left between them. CDR1 and CDR2 from the germline V gene are SGDLS and YYNGEE. The CDR3 protein is CASSVDVVVGEQFF. In DNA, the CDR3 is TGTGCCAGCAGCGTAGATGTAGTGGTGGGAGAGCAGTTCTTC.

This clonotype was counted once. The chain joins TRBV24-1 to TRBJ2-7, with 9 bases that match TRBD2. The germline CDR1 and CDR2 sequences are KGHDR and SFDVKD. The length of the CDR3 is 17 residues. J lost 4 bases, V lost 9 bases, and 18 bases had no gene match. The CDR3 here is CATRKSPAGGSPYEQYF. CDR3 sequence (DNA): TGTGCCACCCGTAAATCCCCGGCGGGGGGGTCACCTTACGAGCAGTACTTC.

There are many counts of this clonotype. The rearrangement uses TRBV4-1 and TRBJ2-2, with D possibly being TRBD1 (6 bases). Germline CDR1 and CDR2: MGHRA and YSYEKL. This CDR3 contains 17 residues. With 0 bases removed from V and 6 bases from J, the gap between germline ends came to 17 bases. The CDR3 loop reads CASSQDWRQDLAGELFF. As DNA, the CDR3 is TGCGCCAGCAGCCAAGATTGGAGACAGGACCTCGCCGGGGAGCTGTTTTTT.

The sample holds many counts of this clonotype. The CDR3 nucleotides read TGTGCCAGCAGTTACTCGTTGACAGTAACCGGGGAGCTGTTTTTT. Translation gives CASSYSLTVTGELFF. This sequence joins TRBV6-2 or TRBV6-3 and TRBJ2-2, with D maybe TRBD1 (5 bases). From germline, CDR1 is MNHEY and CDR2 SVGEGT. V lost 0 bases, J lost 5 bases, and 10 bases lay in between. The CDR3 sequence is 15 residues long.

This clonotype was counted at least ten times. The chain recombines TRBV12-3 or TRBV12-4 with TRBJ2-2; 8 bases agree with TRBD2. This CDR3 is built from 15 residues. Trimming took 3 bases from V and 4 from J; bases not matched to a gene: 4. The CDR3 DNA follows: TGTGCCAGCAGTTTCCTGACTAGCGCCACCGGGGAGCTGTTTTTT. It translates to CASSFLTSATGELFF.

This clonotype was seen many times. The V gene is TRBV5-8, the J gene TRBJ2-1; D remains unclear. Trimming took off 2 bases at V and 0 bases at J, with 9 bases between the two ends. Germline CDR1 is SGHTS and CDR2 is YDEGEE. The CDR3 length is 15 residues. CDR3 DNA: TGTGCCAGCAGCTTCGCGGTAAGCTCCTACAATGAGCAGTTCTTC. This gives the protein CASSFAVSSYNEQFF.

This clonotype was counted many times. V usage is TRBV12-3 or TRBV12-4 and J usage is TRBJ2-5, with D unclear. The CDR3 consists of 13 residues. V was trimmed by 2 bases and J by 3 bases, leaving 7 bases between them. CDR3 sequence: CASSLLRKETQYF. The CDR3 DNA is TGTGCCAGCAGTTTACTGCGAAAAGAGACCCAGTACTTC.

Turning to this clonotype: A much more abundant neighbour one base away suggests this may be a read error. The V call is TRBV5-1, the J call TRBJ2-7; D remains unclear. The CDR3 is 15 amino acids. V was shortened by 4 bases and J by 2 bases, with 16 bases between the two germline ends. Germline V gene sequence: CDR1 SGHRS, CDR2 YFSETQ. The CDR3 DNA sequence: TGCGCCAGCAGCCAGTTTTCGGGCCTTCCCTACGAGCAGTACTTC. This codes for CASSQFSGLPYEQYF.

In this sample, this clonotype turned up a few times. The V gene is TRBV7-2, the J gene TRBJ2-7; D possibly corresponds to TRBD1 (6 bases). The V gene lost 6 bases and the J gene lost 4 bases, with 16 bases spanning the gap. The CDR3 is made up of 14 amino acids. CDR1 SGHTA and CDR2 FQGNSA come from the germline V gene. Here the CDR3 reads CASSPVTGAYEQYF. CDR3 nucleotides: TGTGCCAGCAGTCCCGTGACAGGTGCTTACGAGCAGTACTTC.

The chain is built from TRBV12-3 or TRBV12-4 and TRBJ1-5; 8 bases map to TRBD1. The V gene end was trimmed by 5 bases and the J gene end by 6 bases; junction bases not matched to a gene: 9. The CDR3 totals 15 residues. The CDR3 protein is CASSPIGQGSQPQHF. CDR3 in DNA: TGTGCCAGCAGTCCCATCGGACAGGGCAGTCAGCCCCAGCATTTT.

This clonotype was observed at least ten times. The V and J genes are TRBV5-1 and TRBJ2-7; a possible D gene is TRBD1 (6 bases). The V end lost 1 base, the J end lost 5 bases, and 10 bases lay between the germline ends. The germline CDR1 and CDR2 sequences are SGHRS and YFSETQ. CDR3 length: 13 residues. The CDR3 bases are TGCGCCAGCAGCTTGCCAGGGGTCAACGAGCAGTACTTC. Amino acids: CASSLPGVNEQYF.